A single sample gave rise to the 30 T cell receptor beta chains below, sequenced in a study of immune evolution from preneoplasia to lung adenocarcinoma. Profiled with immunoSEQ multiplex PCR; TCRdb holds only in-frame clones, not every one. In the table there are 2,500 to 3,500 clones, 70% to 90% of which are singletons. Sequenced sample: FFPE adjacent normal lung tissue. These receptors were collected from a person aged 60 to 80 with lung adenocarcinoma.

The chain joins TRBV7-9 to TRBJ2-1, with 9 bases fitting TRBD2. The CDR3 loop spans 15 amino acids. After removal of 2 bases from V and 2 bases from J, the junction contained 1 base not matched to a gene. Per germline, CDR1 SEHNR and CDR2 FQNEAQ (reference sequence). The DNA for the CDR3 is TGTGCCAGCAGCTTACTAGCGGGGCCCTACAATGAGCAGTTCTTC. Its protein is CASSLLAGPYNEQFF.

Here the CDR3 reads CASSVDVNPYGYTF. For the CDR3, the DNA is TGTGCCAGCAGCGTAGATGTTAACCCCTATGGCTACACCTTC. The V and J genes are TRBV9 and TRBJ1-2; no definite D call. Germline V gene lookup returns CDR1 SGDLS and CDR2 YYNGEE. There are 14 residues in the CDR3. V lost 0 bases to trimming and J lost 4 bases, with 10 bases between them.

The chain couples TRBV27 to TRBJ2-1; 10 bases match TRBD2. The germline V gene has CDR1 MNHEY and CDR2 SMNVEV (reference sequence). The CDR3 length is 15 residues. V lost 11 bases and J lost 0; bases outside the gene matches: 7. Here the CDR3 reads CAQQAGGSSYNEQFF. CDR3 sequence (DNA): TGTGCCCAGCAAGCGGGGGGGAGCTCCTACAATGAGCAGTTCTTC.

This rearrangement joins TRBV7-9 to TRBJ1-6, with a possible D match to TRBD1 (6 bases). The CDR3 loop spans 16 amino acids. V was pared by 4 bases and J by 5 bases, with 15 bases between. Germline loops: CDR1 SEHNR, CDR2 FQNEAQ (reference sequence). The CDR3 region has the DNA TGTGCCAGCAGCTCCACAAGGGGGGCGGATAATTCACCCCTCCACTTT. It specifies CASSSTRGADNSPLHF.

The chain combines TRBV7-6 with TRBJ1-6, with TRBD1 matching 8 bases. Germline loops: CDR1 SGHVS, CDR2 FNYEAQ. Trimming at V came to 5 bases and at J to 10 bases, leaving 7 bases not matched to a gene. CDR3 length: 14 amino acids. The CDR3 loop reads CASSPDRGHSPLHF. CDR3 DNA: TGTGCCAGCAGCCCCGACAGGGGACACTCACCCCTCCACTTT.

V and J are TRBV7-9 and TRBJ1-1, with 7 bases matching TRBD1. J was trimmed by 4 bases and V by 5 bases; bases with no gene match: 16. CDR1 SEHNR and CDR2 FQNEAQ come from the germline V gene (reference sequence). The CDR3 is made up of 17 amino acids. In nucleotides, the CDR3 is TGTGCCAGCAGCACCAGGGGGGACCTCCTGTTGGGCACTGAAGCTTTCTTT. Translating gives CASSTRGDLLLGTEAFF.

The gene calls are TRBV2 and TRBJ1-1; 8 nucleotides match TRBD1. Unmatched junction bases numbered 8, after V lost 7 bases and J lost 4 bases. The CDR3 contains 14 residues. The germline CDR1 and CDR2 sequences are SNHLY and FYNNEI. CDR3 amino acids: CASMDPGGGTEAFF. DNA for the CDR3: TGTGCCAGCATGGATCCAGGGGGCGGCACTGAAGCTTTCTTT.

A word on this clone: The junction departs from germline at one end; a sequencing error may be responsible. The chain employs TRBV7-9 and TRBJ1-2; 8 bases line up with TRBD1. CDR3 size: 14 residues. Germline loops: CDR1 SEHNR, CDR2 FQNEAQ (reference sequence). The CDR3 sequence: CASSLGGQGGGYTF. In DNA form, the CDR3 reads TGTGCCAGCAGCTTGGGTGGACAGGGTGGCGGCTACACCTTT.

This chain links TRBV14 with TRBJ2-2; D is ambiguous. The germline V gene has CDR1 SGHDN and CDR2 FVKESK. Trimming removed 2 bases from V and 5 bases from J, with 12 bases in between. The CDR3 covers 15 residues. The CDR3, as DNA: TGTGCCAGCAGCCAATCTTACGAAGAGACCGGGGAGCTGTTTTTT. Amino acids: CASSQSYEETGELFF.

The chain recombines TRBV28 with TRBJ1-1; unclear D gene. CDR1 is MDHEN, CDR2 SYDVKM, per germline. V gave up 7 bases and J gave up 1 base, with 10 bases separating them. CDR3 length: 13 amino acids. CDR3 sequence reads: CASTWNGNTEAFF. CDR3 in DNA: TGTGCCAGCACGTGGAATGGGAACACTGAAGCTTTCTTT.

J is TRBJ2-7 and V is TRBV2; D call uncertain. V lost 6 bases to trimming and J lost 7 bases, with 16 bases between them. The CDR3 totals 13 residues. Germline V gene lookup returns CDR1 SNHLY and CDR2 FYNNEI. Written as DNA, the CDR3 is TGTGCCAGCAGCGAGCAGGCCCGCCGTGAGCAGTACTTC. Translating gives CASSEQARREQYF.

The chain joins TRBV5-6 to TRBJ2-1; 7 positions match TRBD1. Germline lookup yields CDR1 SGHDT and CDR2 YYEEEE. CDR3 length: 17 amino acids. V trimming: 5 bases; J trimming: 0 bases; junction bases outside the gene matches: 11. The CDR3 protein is CASRVMTGQSSYNEQFF. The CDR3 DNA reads TGTGCCAGCAGGGTAATGACAGGGCAAAGCTCCTACAATGAGCAGTTCTTC.

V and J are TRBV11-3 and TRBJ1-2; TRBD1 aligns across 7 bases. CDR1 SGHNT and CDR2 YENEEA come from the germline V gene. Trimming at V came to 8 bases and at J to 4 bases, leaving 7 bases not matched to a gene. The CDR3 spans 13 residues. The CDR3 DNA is TGTGCCAGCCGGGACAGAGGGAGCTATGGCTACACCTTC. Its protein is CASRDRGSYGYTF. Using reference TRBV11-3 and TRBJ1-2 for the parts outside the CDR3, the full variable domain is EAGVVQSPRYKIIEKKQPVAFWCNPISGHNTLYWYLQNLGQGPELLIRYENEEAVDDSQLPKDRFSAERLKGVDSTLKIQPAELGDSAVYLCASRDRGSYGYTFGSGTRLTVV.

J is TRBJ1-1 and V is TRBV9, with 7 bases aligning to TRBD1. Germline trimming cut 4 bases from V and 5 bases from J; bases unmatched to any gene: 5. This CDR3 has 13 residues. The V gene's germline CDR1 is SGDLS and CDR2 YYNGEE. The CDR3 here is CASSPVTGTEAFF. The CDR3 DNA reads TGTGCCAGCAGCCCAGTGACAGGGACTGAAGCTTTCTTT.

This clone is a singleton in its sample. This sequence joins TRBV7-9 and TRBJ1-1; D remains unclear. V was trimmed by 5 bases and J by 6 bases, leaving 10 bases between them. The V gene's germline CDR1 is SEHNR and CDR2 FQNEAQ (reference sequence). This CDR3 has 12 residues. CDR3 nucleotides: TGTGCCAGCAGCGGGTGGAGTCCTGAAGCTTTCTTT. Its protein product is CASSGWSPEAFF.

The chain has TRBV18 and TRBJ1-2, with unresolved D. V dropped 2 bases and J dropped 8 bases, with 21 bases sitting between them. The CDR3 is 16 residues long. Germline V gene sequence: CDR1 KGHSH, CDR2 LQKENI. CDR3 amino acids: CASSPIKDSLESGYTF. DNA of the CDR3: TGTGCCAGCTCACCAATTAAGGACTCCCTCGAATCGGGCTACACCTTC.

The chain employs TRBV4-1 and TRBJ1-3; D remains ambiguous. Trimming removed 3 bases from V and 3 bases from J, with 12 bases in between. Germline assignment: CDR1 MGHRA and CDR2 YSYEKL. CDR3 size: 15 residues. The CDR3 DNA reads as TGCGCCAGCAGCCAGGCGAGGACGGGTGGAAACACCATATATTTT. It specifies CASSQARTGGNTIYF.

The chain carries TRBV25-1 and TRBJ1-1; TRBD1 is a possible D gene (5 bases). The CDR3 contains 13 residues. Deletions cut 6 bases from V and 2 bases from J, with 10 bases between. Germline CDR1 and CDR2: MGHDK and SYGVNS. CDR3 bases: TGTGCCAGCAGGGGGGGTACCAACACTGAAGCTTTCTTT. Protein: CASRGGTNTEAFF.

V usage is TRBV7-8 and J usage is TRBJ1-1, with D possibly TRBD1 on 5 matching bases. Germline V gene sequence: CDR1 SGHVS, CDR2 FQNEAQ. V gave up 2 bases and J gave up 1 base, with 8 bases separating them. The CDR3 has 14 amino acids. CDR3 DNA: TGTGCCAGCAGCTTAATGCAGGGGAACACTGAAGCTTTCTTT. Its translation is CASSLMQGNTEAFF.

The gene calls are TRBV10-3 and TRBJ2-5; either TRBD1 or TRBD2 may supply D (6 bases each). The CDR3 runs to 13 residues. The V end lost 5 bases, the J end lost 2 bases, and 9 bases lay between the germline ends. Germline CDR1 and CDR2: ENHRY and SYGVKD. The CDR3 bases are TGTGCCATCAGTCAGGGGACTCAAGAGACCCAGTACTTC. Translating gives CAISQGTQETQYF.

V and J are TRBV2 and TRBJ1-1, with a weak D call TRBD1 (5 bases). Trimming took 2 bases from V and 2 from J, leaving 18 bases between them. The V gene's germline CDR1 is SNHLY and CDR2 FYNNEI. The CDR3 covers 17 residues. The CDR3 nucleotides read TGTGCCAGCAGTGAACAGGGTTGGGCCCTTGTTAACACTGAAGCTTTCTTT. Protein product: CASSEQGWALVNTEAFF. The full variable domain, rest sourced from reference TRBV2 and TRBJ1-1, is EPEVTQTPSHQVTQMGQEVILRCVPISNHLYFYWYRQILGQKVEFLVSFYNNEISEKSEIFDDQFSVERPDGSNFTLKIRSTKLEDSAMYFCASSEQGWALVNTEAFFGQGTRLTVV.

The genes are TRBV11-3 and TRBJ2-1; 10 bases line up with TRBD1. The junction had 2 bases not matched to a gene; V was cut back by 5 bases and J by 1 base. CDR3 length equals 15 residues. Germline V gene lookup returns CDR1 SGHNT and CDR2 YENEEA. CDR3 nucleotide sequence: TGTGCCAGCAGCATGGGACAGGGGTCCTACAATGAGCAGTTCTTC. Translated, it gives CASSMGQGSYNEQFF.

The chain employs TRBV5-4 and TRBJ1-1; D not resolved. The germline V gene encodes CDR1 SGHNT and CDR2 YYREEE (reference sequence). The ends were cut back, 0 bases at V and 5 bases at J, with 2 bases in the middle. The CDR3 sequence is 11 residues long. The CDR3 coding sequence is TGTGCCAGCAGCTTGGGGACTGAAGCTTTCTTT. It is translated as CASSLGTEAFF.

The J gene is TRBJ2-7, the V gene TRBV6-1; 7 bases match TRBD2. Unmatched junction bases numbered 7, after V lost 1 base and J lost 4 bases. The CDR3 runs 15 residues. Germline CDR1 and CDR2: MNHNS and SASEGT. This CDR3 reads CASSEERDYPYEQYF. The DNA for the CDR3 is TGTGCCAGCAGTGAAGAGAGGGACTACCCATACGAGCAGTACTTC.

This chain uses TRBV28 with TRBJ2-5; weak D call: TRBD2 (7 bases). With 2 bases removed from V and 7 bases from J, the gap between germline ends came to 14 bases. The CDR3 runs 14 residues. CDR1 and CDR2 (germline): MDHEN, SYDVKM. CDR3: CASSLAGAPMTQYF. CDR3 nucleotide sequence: TGTGCCAGCAGTTTAGCGGGGGCCCCGATGACCCAGTACTTC. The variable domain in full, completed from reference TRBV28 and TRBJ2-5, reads DVKVTQSSRYLVKRTGEKVFLECVQDMDHENMFWYRQDPGLGLRLIYFSYDVKMKEKGDIPEGYSVSREKKERFSLILESASTNQTSMYLCASSLAGAPMTQYFGPGTRLLVL.

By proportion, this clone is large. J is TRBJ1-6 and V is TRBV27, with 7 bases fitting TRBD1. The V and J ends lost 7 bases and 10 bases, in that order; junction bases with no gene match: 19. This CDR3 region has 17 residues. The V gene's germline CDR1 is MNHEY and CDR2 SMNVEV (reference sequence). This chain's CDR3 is CASKLAPNRQGGSPLHF. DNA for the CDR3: TGTGCCAGCAAGTTGGCACCTAACCGACAGGGTGGATCACCCCTCCACTTT.

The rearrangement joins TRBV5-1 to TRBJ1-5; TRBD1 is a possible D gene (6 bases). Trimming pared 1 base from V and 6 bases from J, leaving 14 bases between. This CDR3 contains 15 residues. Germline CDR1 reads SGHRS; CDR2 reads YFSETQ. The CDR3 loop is CASSLNGGEGQPQHF. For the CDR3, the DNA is TGCGCCAGCAGCTTGAACGGGGGCGAGGGTCAGCCCCAGCATTTT.

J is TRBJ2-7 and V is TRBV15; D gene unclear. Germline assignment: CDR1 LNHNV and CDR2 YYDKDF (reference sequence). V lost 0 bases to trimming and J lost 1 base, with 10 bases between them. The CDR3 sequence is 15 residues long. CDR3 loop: CATSRDMTASYEQYF. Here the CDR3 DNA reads TGTGCCACCAGCAGAGATATGACGGCTTCCTACGAGCAGTACTTC.

CDR3: CATSREPIGTVGFRGYGYTF. CDR3 DNA: TGTGCCACCAGCAGAGAACCCATAGGGACAGTAGGTTTTCGGGGTTATGGCTACACCTTC. The chain carries TRBV15 and TRBJ1-2, with 7 bases identical to TRBD1. Germline CDR1 LNHNV, CDR2 YYDKDF (reference sequence). The CDR3 covers 20 residues. The V segment lost 0 bases and the J segment 5 bases; nucleotides outside the gene matches: 21.

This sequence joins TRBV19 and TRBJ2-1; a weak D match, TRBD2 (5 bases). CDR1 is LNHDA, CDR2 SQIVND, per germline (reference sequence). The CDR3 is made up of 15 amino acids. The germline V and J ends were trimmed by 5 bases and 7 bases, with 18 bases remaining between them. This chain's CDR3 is CASSLQVRSENEQFF. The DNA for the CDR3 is TGTGCCAGTAGTTTGCAGGTCCGTAGCGAGAATGAGCAGTTCTTC. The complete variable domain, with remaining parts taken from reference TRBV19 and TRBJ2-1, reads DGGITQSPKYLFRKEGQNVTLSCEQNLNHDAMYWYRQDPGQGLRLIYYSQIVNDFQKGDIAEGYSVSREKKESFPLTVTSAQKNPTAFYLCASSLQVRSENEQFFGPGTRLTVL.